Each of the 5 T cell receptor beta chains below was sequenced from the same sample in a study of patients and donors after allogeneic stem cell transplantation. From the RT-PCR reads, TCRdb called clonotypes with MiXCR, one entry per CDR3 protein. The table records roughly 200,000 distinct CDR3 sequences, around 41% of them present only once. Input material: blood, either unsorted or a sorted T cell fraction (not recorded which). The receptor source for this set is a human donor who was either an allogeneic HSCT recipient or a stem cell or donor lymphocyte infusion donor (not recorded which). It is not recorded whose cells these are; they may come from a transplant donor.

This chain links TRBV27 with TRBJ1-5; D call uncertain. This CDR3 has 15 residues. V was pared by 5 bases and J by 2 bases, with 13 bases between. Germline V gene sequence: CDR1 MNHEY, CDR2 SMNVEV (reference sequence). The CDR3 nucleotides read TGTGCCAGCAGTCGGAGCAGAATCGGCAATCAGCCCCAGCATTTT. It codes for CASSRSRIGNQPQHF.

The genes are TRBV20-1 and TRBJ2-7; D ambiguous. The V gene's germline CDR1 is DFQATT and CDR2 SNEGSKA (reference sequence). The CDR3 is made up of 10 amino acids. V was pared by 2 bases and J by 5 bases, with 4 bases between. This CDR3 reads CSARFHEQYF. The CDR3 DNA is TGCAGTGCTAGATTTCACGAGCAGTACTTC.

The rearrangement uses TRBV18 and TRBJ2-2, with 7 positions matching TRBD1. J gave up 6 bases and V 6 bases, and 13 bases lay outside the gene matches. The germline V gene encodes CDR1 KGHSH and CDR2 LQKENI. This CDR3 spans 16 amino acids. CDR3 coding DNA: TGTGCCAGCTCTCCCGGACAGGAGAGGAGCGCCGGGGAGCTGTTTTTT. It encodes CASSPGQERSAGELFF.

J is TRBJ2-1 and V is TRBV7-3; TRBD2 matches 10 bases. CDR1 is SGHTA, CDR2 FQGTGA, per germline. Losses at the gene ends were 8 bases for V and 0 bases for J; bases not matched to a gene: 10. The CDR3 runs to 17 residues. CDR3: CASQSSGGRSSYNEQFF. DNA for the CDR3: TGTGCCAGCCAGTCTAGCGGGGGCCGGAGCTCCTACAATGAGCAGTTCTTC.

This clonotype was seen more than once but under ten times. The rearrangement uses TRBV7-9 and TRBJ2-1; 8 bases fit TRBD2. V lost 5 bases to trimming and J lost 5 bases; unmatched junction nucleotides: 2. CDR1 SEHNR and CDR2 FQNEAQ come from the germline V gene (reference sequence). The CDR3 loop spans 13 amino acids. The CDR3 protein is CASSMTSDNEQFF. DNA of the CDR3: TGTGCCAGCAGCATGACTAGCGACAATGAGCAGTTCTTC.